This section outlines one T cell receptor (beta chain) sequence together with its context. Antigen unknown. CDR1 is MNHEY and CDR2 is SVGAGI in the germline V gene. This CDR3 spans 14 amino acids. The junction had 5 bases not matched to a gene; V was cut back by 8 bases and J by 1 base. These data belong to a study of T cells after posttransplantation cyclophosphamide. The assay was immunoSEQ multiplex PCR, and TCRdb's table has in-frame clones only and misses some. Among approximately 4,500 clones listed, 60% to 85% were seen once. Study conclusions and caveats: After PTCy, TRB diversity resembled that of CNI/methotrexate controls.

Treatment was busulfan-fludarabine conditioning, a marrow graft, and cyclophosphamide on days +3 and +4. The V call is TRBV6-5, the J call TRBJ2-3, with 8 bases that match TRBD1. The material sequenced was PBMCs, taken after allogeneic stem cell transplant with posttransplant cyclophosphamide. This TCR derives from a male patient aged 35-50 years who received an allogeneic stem cell transplant from a related donor, was CMV-positive, and had acute and chronic GVHD. Part of the T cell pool may stem from the graft donor. The CDR3: CASRDRGGTDTQYF. CDR3 bases: TGTGCCAGCCGAGACAGGGGAGGCACAGATACGCAGTATTTT.